These 27 T cell receptor beta chains were all obtained from the same sample, sequenced in a study of OX40 agonist ivuxolimab in advanced cancers. Libraries were built with the immunoSEQ multiplex PCR assay. TCRdb retrieved this table from immuneACCESS and kept in-frame rearrangements only. Not all clones are present; in checked studies, unresolved V genes account for under half, and no reason is known for the remainder. This sample gives some 10,000 clones in total; roughly nine tenths of them show up just once. Roughly 13% of the sample goes to the ten largest clones. This material consisted of CD4+ or CD8+ T cells sorted from blood, taken in a trial of the OX40 agonist ivuxolimab. The receptors shown here come from an adult with an advanced solid tumor such as melanoma, head and neck, liver or kidney cancer.

The chain uses TRBV4-1 and TRBJ2-1, with a weak D call TRBD2 (6 bases). From germline, CDR1 is MGHRA and CDR2 YSYEKL. Trimming took 8 bases from V and 4 from J, leaving 21 bases between them. The CDR3 length is 16 residues. DNA of the CDR3: TGCGCCAGCTCCCAAGTAGGGACTGCACTTTACAATGAGCAGTTCTTC. This translates into CASSQVGTALYNEQFF.

The chain is built from TRBV6-1 and TRBJ1-5; perhaps TRBD1 as D (5 bases). Between the trimmed V and J ends, which lost 2 bases and 5 bases, there was a span of 16 bases. From germline, CDR1 is MNHNS and CDR2 SASEGT. CDR3 length: 16 amino acids. CDR3 DNA sequence: TGTGCCAGCAGTGAAAGGGGCCAGGGAGCGCATCAGCCCCAGCATTTT. This codes for CASSERGQGAHQPQHF.

This sequence joins TRBV11-3 and TRBJ2-7; TRBD1 might be the D (6 bases). V dropped 5 bases and J dropped 1 base, with 15 bases sitting between them. The V gene's germline CDR1 is SGHNT and CDR2 YENEEA. The CDR3 consists of 15 residues. The CDR3 reads CASSPIGQTSYEQYF. Written as DNA, the CDR3 is TGTGCCAGCAGCCCAATCGGACAGACATCCTACGAGCAGTACTTC.

The CDR3 DNA reads TGTGCCAGCAGCTCGACCGACAGGGTGAACACCGGGGAGCTGTTTTTT. It specifies CASSSTDRVNTGELFF. The genes are TRBV9 and TRBJ2-2, with 7 bases that match TRBD1. CDR1 is SGDLS and CDR2 is YYNGEE in the germline V gene. This CDR3 comprises 16 residues. V trimming: 4 bases; J trimming: 1 base; junction bases outside the gene matches: 7.

The rearrangement joins TRBV7-9 to TRBJ1-4; 9 positions match TRBD1. There are 15 residues in the CDR3. Germline-derived CDR1 and CDR2 are SEHNR and FQNEAQ (reference sequence). Unmatched junction bases numbered 2, after V lost 2 bases and J lost 4 bases. DNA for the CDR3: TGTGCCAGCAGCTTACCGGGACAGGGTAATGAAAAACTGTTTTTT. Translated, it gives CASSLPGQGNEKLFF.

The chain has TRBV28 and TRBJ2-7; tentative D call: TRBD1 (5 bases). Trimming took off 7 bases at V and 5 bases at J, with 18 bases between the two ends. This CDR3 is 14 amino acids long. Germline V gene sequence: CDR1 MDHEN, CDR2 SYDVKM. CDR3 amino acids: CASTSMGLNNEQYF. For the CDR3, the DNA is TGTGCCAGCACTTCTATGGGGCTAAACAACGAGCAGTACTTC.

This chain links TRBV7-8 with TRBJ2-7; TRBD2 aligns across 8 bases. The V gene end was trimmed by 2 bases and the J gene end by 6 bases; junction bases not matched to a gene: 18. Germline values: CDR1 SGHVS, CDR2 FQNEAQ. This CDR3 contains 18 residues. As DNA, the CDR3 is TGTGCCAGCAGCTTATTCGGGGGGGCTCAATTCGGGACCAGCGAGCAGTACTTC. This codes for CASSLFGGAQFGTSEQYF.

The chain employs TRBV5-8 and TRBJ1-4; TRBD1 matches 7 bases. The germline V gene has CDR1 SGHTS and CDR2 YDEGEE. The CDR3 is made up of 16 amino acids. Unmatched junction bases numbered 9, after V lost 3 bases and J lost 4 bases. CDR3 amino acids: CASSSPLQGFNEKLFF. The CDR3 nucleotides read TGTGCCAGCAGCTCCCCTCTACAGGGGTTTAATGAAAAACTGTTTTTT.

There are a few counts of this clone. This sequence joins TRBV6-4 and TRBJ2-2; 8 positions match TRBD1. Germline CDR1 reads MRHNA; CDR2 reads SNTAGT. This CDR3 region has 15 residues. The V segment lost 6 bases and the J segment 2 bases; nucleotides outside the gene matches: 5. CDR3 in DNA: TGTGCCAGCAGCGCCGGGACAGGAAACACCGGGGAGCTGTTTTTT. Its translation is CASSAGTGNTGELFF.

This clone is medium-sized within its sample. The chain employs TRBV19 and TRBJ2-1; maybe TRBD2 (5 bases). The CDR3 runs 15 residues. From germline, CDR1 is LNHDA and CDR2 SQIVND (reference sequence). Trimming removed 3 bases from V and 0 bases from J, with 9 bases in between. The CDR3 DNA sequence: TGTGCCAGTAGTATTGCTACTAGCTCCTACAATGAGCAGTTCTTC. This codes for CASSIATSSYNEQFF. Combining the CDR3 with reference TRBV19 and TRBJ2-1 gives the whole variable domain DGGITQSPKYLFRKEGQNVTLSCEQNLNHDAMYWYRQDPGQGLRLIYYSQIVNDFQKGDIAEGYSVSREKKESFPLTVTSAQKNPTAFYLCASSIATSSYNEQFFGPGTRLTVL.

V and J are TRBV7-9 and TRBJ1-1; 7 nucleotides line up with TRBD1. With 4 bases clipped from V and 5 bases from J, the junction kept 7 bases outside the gene matches. Per the germline V gene, CDR1 is SEHNR and CDR2 is FQNEAQ (reference sequence). CDR3 length: 14 residues. This chain's CDR3 is CASSSLQGRTEAFF. The CDR3 DNA sequence: TGTGCCAGCAGCTCCCTACAGGGGAGGACTGAAGCTTTCTTT.

The chain uses TRBV6-5 and TRBJ2-1; D not certain. Trimming removed 0 bases at V and 0 bases at J, with 6 bases between. The germline gives CDR1 MNHEY, CDR2 SVGAGI. This CDR3 contains 15 residues. CDR3 nucleotide sequence: TGTGCCAGCAGTTACTCAAGAAGCTCCTACAATGAGCAGTTCTTC. Protein product: CASSYSRSSYNEQFF.

This clone was detected a few times. The chain joins TRBV2 to TRBJ2-7; D perhaps matches TRBD1 (5 bases). The V end was cut by 3 bases, the J end by 7 bases, with 19 bases between. CDR1 and CDR2 (germline): SNHLY, FYNNEI. This CDR3 contains 15 residues. This CDR3 reads CASSDGRVLPGEQYF. DNA of the CDR3: TGTGCCAGCAGTGACGGCAGGGTTCTTCCTGGGGAGCAGTACTTC.

This rearrangement joins TRBV5-6 to TRBJ1-2; D might be TRBD1 (5 bases). The CDR3 loop spans 14 amino acids. V dropped 0 bases and J dropped 3 bases, with 9 bases sitting between them. Germline V lookup: CDR1 SGHDT, CDR2 YYEEEE. CDR3 bases: TGTGCCAGCAGCTTGGGGGACCCCTACTATGGCTACACCTTC. Amino acids: CASSLGDPYYGYTF.

The rearrangement uses TRBV9 and TRBJ2-7; TRBD2 aligns across 8 bases. The CDR3 has 15 residues. V gave up 0 bases and J gave up 2 bases; unmatched junction bases: 4. The germline CDR1 and CDR2 sequences are SGDLS and YYNGEE. CDR3 in amino acids: CASSVGGSGAYEQYF. Written as DNA, the CDR3 is TGTGCCAGCAGCGTAGGCGGTAGCGGGGCCTACGAGCAGTACTTC.

The chain has TRBV5-8 and TRBJ1-3; D unclear. V shed 7 bases and J shed 4 bases, with 3 bases lying between them. This CDR3 contains 10 residues. Germline V gene lookup returns CDR1 SGHTS and CDR2 YDEGEE. CDR3 sequence: CASGGNTIYF. The DNA for the CDR3 is TGTGCCAGCGGGGGAAACACCATATATTTT. Looking up the rest from reference TRBV5-8 and TRBJ1-3 gives the full variable domain: EAGVTQSPTHLIKTRGQQATLRCSPISGHTSVYWYQQALGLGLQFLLWYDEGEERNRGNFPPRFSGRQFPNYSSELNVNALELEDSALYLCASGGNTIYFGEGSWLTVV.

V usage is TRBV28 and J usage is TRBJ2-5; D gene unclear. V shed 6 bases and J shed 3 bases, with 8 bases lying between them. The CDR3 consists of 12 residues. In germline, CDR1 is MDHEN, CDR2 SYDVKM. This chain's CDR3 is CASRTVKETQYF. CDR3 coding DNA: TGTGCCAGCAGAACGGTTAAAGAGACCCAGTACTTC.

The V gene is TRBV7-2, the J gene TRBJ2-2; D not certain. The V end was cut by 1 base, the J end by 4 bases, with 10 bases between. The CDR3 covers 15 residues. Germline CDR1 SGHTA, CDR2 FQGNSA. The CDR3 is CASSLVGPVTGELFF. DNA for the CDR3: TGTGCCAGCAGCTTAGTAGGGCCAGTCACCGGGGAGCTGTTTTTT.

The chain recombines TRBV10-1 with TRBJ2-5; weak D call: TRBD1 (6 bases). The CDR3 is 14 amino acids. V dropped 0 bases and J dropped 7 bases, with 12 bases sitting between them. CDR1 WNHNN and CDR2 SYGVQD come from the germline V gene (reference sequence). The CDR3 reads CASSESAGDGTQYF. The DNA of the CDR3 is TGCGCCAGCAGTGAGTCGGCAGGGGATGGGACCCAGTACTTC.

This sequence joins TRBV7-9 and TRBJ2-1; D gene unclear. The CDR3 totals 14 residues. Trimming shortened V by 5 bases and J by 1 base, and 9 bases separated the two germline ends. The germline V gene encodes CDR1 SEHNR and CDR2 FQNEAQ (reference sequence). CDR3 region: CASSPGGSYNEQFF. The CDR3 DNA sequence: TGTGCCAGCAGCCCCGGTGGATCCTACAATGAGCAGTTCTTC.

The chain employs TRBV27 and TRBJ1-1; D might be TRBD1 (5 bases). Germline V lookup: CDR1 MNHEY, CDR2 SMNVEV (reference sequence). CDR3 length equals 16 residues. V was shortened by 2 bases and J by 3 bases, with 16 bases between the two germline ends. The CDR3 here is CASSLKGPDWYTEAFF. The CDR3 bases are TGTGCCAGCAGTTTAAAGGGACCGGACTGGTACACTGAAGCTTTCTTT.

J is TRBJ1-1 and V is TRBV29-1, with a weak D call TRBD1 (5 bases). V dropped 0 bases and J dropped 0 bases, with 8 bases sitting between them. The CDR3 sequence is 14 residues long. CDR1 is SQVTM, CDR2 ANQGSEA, per germline. CDR3 amino acids: CSVEDQGLNTEAFF. CDR3 in DNA: TGCAGCGTTGAAGATCAGGGTTTGAACACTGAAGCTTTCTTT.

The chain couples TRBV23-1 to TRBJ2-2; a weak D match, TRBD2 (6 bases). TRBV23-1 is classed as an ORF, of uncertain function. CDR3 length equals 16 residues. Trimming cost V 0 bases and J 11 bases, with 19 bases left between them. The CDR3: CASSQSPRGSSCELFF. DNA of the CDR3: TGCGCCAGCAGTCAATCTCCCCGGGGGAGTTCTTGCGAGCTGTTTTTT.

This rearrangement joins TRBV13 to TRBJ2-5; a possible D gene is TRBD2 (7 bases). The CDR3 sequence is 14 residues long. Trimming left V 5 bases short and J 3 bases short, with 13 bases between. In germline, CDR1 is PRHDT, CDR2 FYEKMQ (reference sequence). CDR3 sequence (DNA): TGTGCCAGCAGCCTGCGGGGGCAGGAAGAGACCCAGTACTTC. As protein: CASSLRGQEETQYF.

The V and J genes are TRBV9 and TRBJ1-4, with D uncertain. CDR1 and CDR2 from the germline V gene are SGDLS and YYNGEE. The germline V and J ends were trimmed by 3 bases and 7 bases, with 16 bases remaining between them. The CDR3 extends over 15 amino acids. This CDR3 is CASSDDERSGEKLFF. In nucleotides, the CDR3 is TGTGCCAGCAGCGATGACGAGCGATCGGGTGAAAAACTGTTTTTT. Using reference TRBV9 and TRBJ1-4 for the parts outside the CDR3, the full variable domain is DSGVTQTPKHLITATGQRVTLRCSPRSGDLSVYWYQQSLDQGLQFLIQYYNGEERAKGNILERFSAQQFPDLHSELNLSSLELGDSALYFCASSDDERSGEKLFFGSGTQLSVL.

The V call is TRBV9, the J call TRBJ1-5, with 8 nucleotides matching TRBD1. Germline CDR1 is SGDLS and CDR2 is YYNGEE. Unmatched junction bases numbered 4, after V lost 3 bases and J lost 2 bases. CDR3 length: 15 residues. CDR3 protein: CASSEGGQGNQPQHF. Written as DNA, the CDR3 is TGTGCCAGCAGCGAGGGGGGACAGGGCAATCAGCCCCAGCATTTT. Supplemented by reference TRBV9 and TRBJ1-5, the full variable domain reads DSGVTQTPKHLITATGQRVTLRCSPRSGDLSVYWYQQSLDQGLQFLIQYYNGEERAKGNILERFSAQQFPDLHSELNLSSLELGDSALYFCASSEGGQGNQPQHFGDGTRLSIL.

J is TRBJ2-1 and V is TRBV19, with TRBD2 as a possible D gene (6 bases). Germline-derived CDR1 and CDR2 are LNHDA and SQIVND (reference sequence). V lost 3 bases and J lost 10, with 10 bases in between. This CDR3 has 12 residues. CDR3 DNA sequence: TGTGCCAGTAGTATTATAGCGGCAGAGCAGTTCTTC. Translated: CASSIIAAEQFF.